This T cell receptor (beta chain) came from a study of T cell responses to AZD1222 COVID-19 vaccine. Study observations and caveats: Variant regions that are unmutated are reportedly the target of nearly half of spike-specific TCRs. The number of AZD1222 recipients seropositive at baseline was only 5 to 7.

This CDR3 is 16 amino acids long. V lost 0 bases and J 2 bases, leaving 14 bases between the germline ends. Looked up from germline, CDR1 is LNHNV and CDR2 is YYDKDF (reference sequence). Worth noting for this clone: Its antigen is as yet unknown.

Sequencing used immunoSEQ multiplex PCR; TCRdb keeps in-frame clones, though not all of them. In the table there are approximately 68,000 clones, around nine tenths of which are singletons. Source: peripheral blood, taken 28 days after the second dose of the MenACWY control vaccine. This clonotype was obtained from an adult who received the MenACWY meningococcal vaccine as a control. The V and J genes are TRBV15 and TRBJ2-7; a weak D match, TRBD1 (5 bases). CDR3 coding DNA: TGTGCCACCAGCAGAGATAGACAGCTCTTTACCTACGAGCAGTACTTC. Protein: CATSRDRQLFTYEQYF.